These 4 T cell receptor beta chains originate from one sample sequenced in a study of Ad26.COV2.S vaccination and SARS-CoV-2 variants. Treatment described: 15 to 20 received Ad26.COV2.S at low or high dose, single or two shots; 5 received placebo; per-sample allocation not given. Following the first vaccine or placebo injection, samples were taken on day 63. Profiled with immunoSEQ multiplex PCR; TCRdb holds only in-frame clones, not every one. The profile covers over 400,000 clones, with 92% appearing a single time and 1.5% to 2% taken by the ten largest. The sequencing here drew on peripheral blood, taken in a trial of Ad26.COV2.S vaccine versus placebo. Source of these receptors: a person between 18 and 59 years old who received the Ad26.COV2.S COVID-19 vaccine or a placebo.

The J gene is TRBJ2-1, the V gene TRBV5-1, with D perhaps matching TRBD2 (6 bases). The CDR3 totals 14 residues. Per the germline V gene, CDR1 is SGHRS and CDR2 is YFSETQ. V shed 5 bases and J shed 7 bases, with 16 bases lying between them. The CDR3 DNA is TGCGCCAGCAGATTCTCGGGGGATGGAAATGAGCAGTTCTTC. Amino acid sequence: CASRFSGDGNEQFF.

V gene TRBV4-2 combines with J gene TRBJ2-5; maybe TRBD2 (6 bases). CDR3 length equals 15 residues. Germline CDR1 reads LGHNA; CDR2 reads YNFKEQ. Trimming took off 0 bases at V and 4 bases at J, with 12 bases between the two ends. The CDR3 here is CASSQDAGIGETQYF. For the CDR3, the DNA is TGTGCCAGCAGCCAAGATGCGGGGATCGGAGAGACCCAGTACTTC.

In its sample, this clone was seen once. The rearrangement joins TRBV12-5 to TRBJ2-7, with D tentatively TRBD1 (6 bases). The V end lost 2 bases, the J end lost 1 base, and 12 bases lay between the germline ends. This CDR3 spans 15 amino acids. Germline CDR1 reads LGHNT; CDR2 reads FRNRAP. CDR3 in amino acids: CASGLRTDISYEQYF. The CDR3 DNA reads as TGTGCTAGTGGTTTGCGGACAGATATTTCCTACGAGCAGTACTTC.

The chain combines TRBV6-5 with TRBJ1-1; D is perhaps TRBD1 (6 bases). The V end lost 8 bases, the J end lost 3 bases, and 7 bases lay between the germline ends. There are 11 residues in the CDR3. Germline CDR1 MNHEY, CDR2 SVGAGI. CDR3 in amino acids: CASGTHTEAFF. Written as DNA, the CDR3 is TGTGCCAGCGGGACACACACTGAAGCTTTCTTT.